This T cell receptor (beta chain) was profiled in a study of blood T cell repertoires in COVID-19. Study as a whole: The analysed material was cDNA or gDNA that came from T cells, B-cell-depleted T cells, or PBMCs.

V lost 0 bases to trimming and J lost 1 base, with 6 bases between them. The germline V gene has CDR1 MNHEY and CDR2 SVGEGT. The CDR3 loop spans 14 amino acids. Only in-frame clones appear in the TCRdb table, and some are missing; sequencing was by immunoSEQ multiplex PCR. The repertoire holds around 130,000 clones, 75% to 90% seen once, with 15% to 20% in the top ten. The chain is built from TRBV6-2 or TRBV6-3 and TRBJ2-5, with a tentative D call TRBD2 (5 bases). Sequenced: peripheral blood. The clonotype originates from a woman in her fifties or sixties who had recovered from COVID-19. CDR3 sequence reads: CASSYSLVQETQYF. In DNA, the CDR3 is TGTGCCAGCAGTTACTCACTAGTCCAAGAGACCCAGTACTTC.